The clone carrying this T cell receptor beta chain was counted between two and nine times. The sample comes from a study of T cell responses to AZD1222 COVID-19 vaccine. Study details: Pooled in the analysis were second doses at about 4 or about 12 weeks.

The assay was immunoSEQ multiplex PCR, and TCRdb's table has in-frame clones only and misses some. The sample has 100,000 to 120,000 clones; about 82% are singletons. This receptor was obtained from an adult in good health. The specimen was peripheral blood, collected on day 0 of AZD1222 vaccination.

Here the CDR3 reads CASSGRSYGYTF. CDR3 nucleotides: TGTGCCAGCAGCGGGCGGAGCTATGGCTACACCTTC. V and J are TRBV4-2 and TRBJ1-2, with no clear D. The CDR3 runs to 12 residues. The V end lost 5 bases, the J end lost 4 bases, and 8 bases lay between the germline ends. Germline V CDR1 and CDR2: LGHNA, YNFKEQ.